Sequencing of this TCR beta chain was carried out in a study of shared clonotypes between healthy human individuals. This CDR3 is 15 amino acids long. With 0 bases removed from V and 1 base from J, the gap between germline ends came to 9 bases. Per germline, CDR1 SEHNR and CDR2 FQNEAQ (reference sequence). Whole-study findings and limits: Some clonotypes were shared by all four sorted-subset donors, while others were not shared. The non-shared ones had lower generation probabilities than the shared ones. A handful of donors had around 5.2% of their naive CD4 clonotypes in common.

With respect to this clone: Antigen specificity is unknown.

Sequencing used immunoSEQ multiplex PCR; TCRdb keeps in-frame clones, though not all of them. The sample records about 330,000 clones, roughly 87% being singletons. Sequencing was carried out using memory CD8+ T cells sorted from blood. Subset indicated: CD45RO+ cells pooled with CCR7-negative TemRA cells. This clonotype was obtained from a man aged 18 to 29 in good health. This chain links TRBV7-9 with TRBJ1-1; TRBD1 is a possible D gene (5 bases). CDR3 coding DNA: TGTGCCAGCAGCTTAGCGCGGGGCACGAACACTGAAGCTTTCTTT. It specifies CASSLARGTNTEAFF.